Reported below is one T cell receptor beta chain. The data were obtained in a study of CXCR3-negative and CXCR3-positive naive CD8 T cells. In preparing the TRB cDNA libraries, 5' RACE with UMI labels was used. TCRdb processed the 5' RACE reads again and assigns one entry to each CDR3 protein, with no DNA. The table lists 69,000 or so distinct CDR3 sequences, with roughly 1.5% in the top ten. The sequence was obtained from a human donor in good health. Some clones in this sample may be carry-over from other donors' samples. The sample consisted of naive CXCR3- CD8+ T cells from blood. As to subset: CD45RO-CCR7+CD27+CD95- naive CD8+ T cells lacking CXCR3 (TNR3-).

CDR3 in amino acids: CASSPWTSGGNNEQFF. The chain couples TRBV11-3 to TRBJ2-1; TCRdb names TRBD2, which stays unverified in the absence of DNA. CDR1 and CDR2 (germline): SGHNT, YENEEA. The CDR3 spans 16 residues.